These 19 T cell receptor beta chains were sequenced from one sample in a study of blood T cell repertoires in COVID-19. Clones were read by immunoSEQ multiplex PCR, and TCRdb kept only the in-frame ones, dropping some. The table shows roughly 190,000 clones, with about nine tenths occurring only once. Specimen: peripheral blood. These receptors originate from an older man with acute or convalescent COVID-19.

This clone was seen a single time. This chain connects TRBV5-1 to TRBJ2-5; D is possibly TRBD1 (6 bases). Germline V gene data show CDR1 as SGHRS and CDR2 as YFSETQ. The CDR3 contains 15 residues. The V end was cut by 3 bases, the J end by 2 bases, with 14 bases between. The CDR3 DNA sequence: TGCGCCAGCAGCTCGACCGGGACACCGCAAGAGACCCAGTACTTC. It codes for CASSSTGTPQETQYF.

The CDR3 DNA is TGTGCCAGCAGCGCCGGACTAGCGGGGCAAAATGAGCAGTTCTTC. It encodes CASSAGLAGQNEQFF. This chain links TRBV6-5 with TRBJ2-1; 12 nucleotides align to TRBD2. CDR3 length equals 15 residues. Germline V gene data show CDR1 as MNHEY and CDR2 as SVGAGI. The V and J ends lost 6 bases and 7 bases, in that order; junction bases with no gene match: 7.

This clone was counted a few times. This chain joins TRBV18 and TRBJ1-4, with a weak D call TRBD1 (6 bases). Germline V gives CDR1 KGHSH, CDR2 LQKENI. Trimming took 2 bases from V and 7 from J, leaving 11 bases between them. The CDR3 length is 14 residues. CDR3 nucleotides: TGTGCCAGCTCACCATCAGGGACAACTGAAAAACTGTTTTTT. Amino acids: CASSPSGTTEKLFF.

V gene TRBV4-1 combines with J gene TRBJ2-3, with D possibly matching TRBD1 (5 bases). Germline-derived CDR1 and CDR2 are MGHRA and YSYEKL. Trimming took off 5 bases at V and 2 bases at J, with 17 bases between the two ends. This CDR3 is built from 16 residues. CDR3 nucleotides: TGCGCCAGCAGCGCCGGATGGGGCGAGCCCACAGATACGCAGTATTTT. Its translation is CASSAGWGEPTDTQYF.

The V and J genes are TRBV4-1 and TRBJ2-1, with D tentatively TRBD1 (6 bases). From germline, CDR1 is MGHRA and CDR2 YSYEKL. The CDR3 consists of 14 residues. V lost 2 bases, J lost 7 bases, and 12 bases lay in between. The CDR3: CASSQPGQKNEQFF. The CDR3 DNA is TGCGCCAGCAGCCAACCGGGACAAAAGAATGAGCAGTTCTTC.

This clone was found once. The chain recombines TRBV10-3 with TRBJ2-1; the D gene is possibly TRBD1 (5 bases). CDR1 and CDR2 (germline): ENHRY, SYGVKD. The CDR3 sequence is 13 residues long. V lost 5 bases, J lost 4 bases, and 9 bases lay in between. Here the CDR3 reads CAISMDTYNEQFF. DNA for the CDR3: TGTGCCATCAGTATGGACACATACAATGAGCAGTTCTTC.

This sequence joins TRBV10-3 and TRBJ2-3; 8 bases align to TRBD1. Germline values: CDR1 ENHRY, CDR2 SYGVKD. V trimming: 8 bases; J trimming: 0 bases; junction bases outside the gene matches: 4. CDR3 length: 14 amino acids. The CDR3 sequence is CAIGQGSSTDTQYF. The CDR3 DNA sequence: TGTGCCATCGGACAGGGCTCTAGCACAGATACGCAGTATTTT.

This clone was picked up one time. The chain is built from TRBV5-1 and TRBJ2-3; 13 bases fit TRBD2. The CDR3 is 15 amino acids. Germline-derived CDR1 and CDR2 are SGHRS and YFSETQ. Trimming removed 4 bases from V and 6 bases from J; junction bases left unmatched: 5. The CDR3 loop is CASSGGTSGMDTQYF. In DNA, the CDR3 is TGCGCCAGCAGCGGGGGGACTAGCGGGATGGATACGCAGTATTTT.

This chain's CDR3 is CSGEGQGFAEAFF. The CDR3 DNA sequence: TGCAGCGGGGAGGGACAGGGGTTCGCTGAAGCTTTCTTT. The chain recombines TRBV29-1 with TRBJ1-1; 10 positions agree with TRBD1. This CDR3 comprises 13 residues. Germline lookup yields CDR1 SQVTM and CDR2 ANQGSEA. Trimming removed 7 bases from V and 6 bases from J; junction bases left unmatched: 8.

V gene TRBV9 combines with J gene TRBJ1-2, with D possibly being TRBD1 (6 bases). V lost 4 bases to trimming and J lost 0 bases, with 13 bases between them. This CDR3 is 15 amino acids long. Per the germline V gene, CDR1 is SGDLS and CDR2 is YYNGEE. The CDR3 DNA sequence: TGTGCCAGCAGCAAGTCAGGGGACCCTAACTATGGCTACACCTTC. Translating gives CASSKSGDPNYGYTF.

The CDR3 nucleotides are TGTGCCAGCAGCCCTAGGGGTGGGGTGCGGGATACGCAGTATTTT. This translates into CASSPRGGVRDTQYF. This chain joins TRBV7-8 and TRBJ2-3, with D maybe TRBD1 (5 bases). The CDR3 runs to 15 residues. Germline V gene lookup returns CDR1 SGHVS and CDR2 FQNEAQ. Trimming cost V 5 bases and J 6 bases, with 18 bases left between them.

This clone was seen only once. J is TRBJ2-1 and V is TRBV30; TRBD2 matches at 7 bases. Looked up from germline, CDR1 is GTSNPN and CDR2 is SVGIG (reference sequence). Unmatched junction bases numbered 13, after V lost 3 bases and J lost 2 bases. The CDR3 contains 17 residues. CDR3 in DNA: TGTGCCTGGAGGGAATACCTAGCGGTTAAGACCTACAATGAGCAGTTCTTC. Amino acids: CAWREYLAVKTYNEQFF.

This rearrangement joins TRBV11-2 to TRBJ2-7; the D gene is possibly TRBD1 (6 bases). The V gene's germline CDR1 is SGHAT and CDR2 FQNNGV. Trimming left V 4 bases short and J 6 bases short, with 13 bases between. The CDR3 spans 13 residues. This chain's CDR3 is CASSWTAGSEQYF. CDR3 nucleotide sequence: TGTGCCAGCAGCTGGACAGCAGGTAGCGAGCAGTACTTC.

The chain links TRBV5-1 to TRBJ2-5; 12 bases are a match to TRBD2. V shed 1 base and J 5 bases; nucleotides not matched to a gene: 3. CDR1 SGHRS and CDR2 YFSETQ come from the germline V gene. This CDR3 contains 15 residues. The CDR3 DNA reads TGCGCCAGCAGCTTGACTAGCGGGGGGCGTGAGACCCAGTACTTC. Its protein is CASSLTSGGRETQYF. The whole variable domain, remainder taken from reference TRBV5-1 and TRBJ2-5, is KAGVTQTPRYLIKTRGQQVTLSCSPISGHRSVSWYQQTPGQGLQFLFEYFSETQRNKGNFPGRFSGRQFSNSRSEMNVSTLELGDSALYLCASSLTSGGRETQYFGPGTRLLVL.

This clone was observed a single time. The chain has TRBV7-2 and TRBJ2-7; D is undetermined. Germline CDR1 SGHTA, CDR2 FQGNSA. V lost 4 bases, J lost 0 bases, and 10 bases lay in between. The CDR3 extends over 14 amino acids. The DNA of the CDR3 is TGTGCCAGCAGCTCCCGGCGGTCCTCCTACGAGCAGTACTTC. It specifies CASSSRRSSYEQYF.

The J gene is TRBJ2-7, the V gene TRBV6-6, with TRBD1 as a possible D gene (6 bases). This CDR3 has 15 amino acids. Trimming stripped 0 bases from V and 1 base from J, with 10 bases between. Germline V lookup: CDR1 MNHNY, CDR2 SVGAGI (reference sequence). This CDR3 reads CASSYSKQGSYEQYF. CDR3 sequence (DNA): TGTGCCAGCAGTTACTCGAAACAGGGATCCTACGAGCAGTACTTC.

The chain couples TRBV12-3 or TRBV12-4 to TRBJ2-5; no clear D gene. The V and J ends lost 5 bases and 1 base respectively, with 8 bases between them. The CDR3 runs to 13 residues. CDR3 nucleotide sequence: TGTGCCAGCAGTCGTGACACCCAAGAGACCCAGTACTTC. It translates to CASSRDTQETQYF.

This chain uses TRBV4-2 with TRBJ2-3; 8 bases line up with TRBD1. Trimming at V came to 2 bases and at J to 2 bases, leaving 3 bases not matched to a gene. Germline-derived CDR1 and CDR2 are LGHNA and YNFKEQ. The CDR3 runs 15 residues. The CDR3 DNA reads TGTGCCAGCAGCCAAACAGGGGGATACACAGATACGCAGTATTTT. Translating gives CASSQTGGYTDTQYF.

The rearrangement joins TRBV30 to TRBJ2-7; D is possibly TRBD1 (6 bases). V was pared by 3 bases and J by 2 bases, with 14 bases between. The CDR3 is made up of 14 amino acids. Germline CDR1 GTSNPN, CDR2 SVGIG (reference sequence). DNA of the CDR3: TGTGCCTGGAGCTCCGGGACATTAGCCTACGAGCAGTACTTC. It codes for CAWSSGTLAYEQYF.